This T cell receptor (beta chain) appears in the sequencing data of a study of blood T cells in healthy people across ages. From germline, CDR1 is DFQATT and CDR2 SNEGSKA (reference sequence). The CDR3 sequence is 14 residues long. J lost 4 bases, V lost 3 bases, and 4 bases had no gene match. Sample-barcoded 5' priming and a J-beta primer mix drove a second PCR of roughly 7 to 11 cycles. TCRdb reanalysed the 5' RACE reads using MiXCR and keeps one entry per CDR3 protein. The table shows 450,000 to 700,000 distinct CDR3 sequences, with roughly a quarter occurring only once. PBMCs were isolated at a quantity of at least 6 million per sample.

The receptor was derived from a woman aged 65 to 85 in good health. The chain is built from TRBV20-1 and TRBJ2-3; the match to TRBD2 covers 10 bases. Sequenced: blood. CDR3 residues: CSASLAGVPDTQYF. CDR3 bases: TGCAGTGCTAGCCTAGCGGGGGTGCCAGATACGCAGTATTTT.